These 25 T cell receptor beta chains originate from one sample sequenced in a study of identical twins. TCRdb reprocessed the 5' RACE reads via MiXCR and lists one record per CDR3 protein. This sample has around 250,000 distinct CDR3 sequences, with approximately 8.3% found just once. The sample was also linked to a second study, of yellow fever vaccine responses in identical twins.

The material sequenced was CD8+ T cells sorted from blood. The receptors shown here come from a woman aged 18-29 years in good health.

This clonotype was recorded a few times. The chain carries TRBV14 and TRBJ2-5; the D gene is possibly TRBD2 (6 bases). This CDR3 contains 18 residues. Germline V CDR1 and CDR2: SGHDN, FVKESK. Trimming removed 0 bases at V and 2 bases at J, with 19 bases between. CDR3 nucleotides: TGTGCCAGCAGCCAAGATTGGGCCGGAGGGGCCCAACAAGAGACCCAGTACTTC. Protein product: CASSQDWAGGAQQETQYF.

The rearrangement joins TRBV7-9 to TRBJ2-3; TRBD2 aligns across 14 bases. J lost 5 bases, V lost 5 bases, and 9 bases had no gene match. Per the germline V gene, CDR1 is SEHNR and CDR2 is FQNEAQ (reference sequence). The CDR3 has 17 residues. CDR3 in amino acids: CASSLGTSGRFRDTQYF. In nucleotides, the CDR3 is TGTGCCAGCAGCCTCGGGACTAGCGGGAGATTCCGAGATACGCAGTATTTT.

The table lists this clonotype with a few counts. The chain has TRBV7-9 and TRBJ2-6; weak D call: TRBD1 (5 bases). The V end lost 5 bases, the J end lost 3 bases, and 11 bases lay between the germline ends. The CDR3 is made up of 15 amino acids. Germline assignment: CDR1 SEHNR and CDR2 FQNEAQ (reference sequence). For the CDR3, the DNA is TGTGCCAGCAGCAAGACAGACTTTGGGGCCAACGTCCTGACTTTC. It yields the protein CASSKTDFGANVLTF.

This clonotype has ten or more counts. The rearrangement links TRBV6-5 to TRBJ1-1, with D possibly being TRBD1 (5 bases). The ends were cut back, 4 bases at V and 2 bases at J, with 20 bases in the middle. Per the germline V gene, CDR1 is MNHEY and CDR2 is SVGAGI. This CDR3 comprises 17 residues. The CDR3 loop reads CASSSGEGWGLNTEAFF. Here the CDR3 DNA reads TGTGCCAGCAGTTCCGGTGAAGGGTGGGGCCTTAACACTGAAGCTTTCTTT.

The V gene is TRBV5-6, the J gene TRBJ2-7; the D gene is possibly TRBD2 (6 bases). The CDR3 is 15 amino acids. Germline V CDR1 and CDR2: SGHDT, YYEEEE. V was pared by 1 base and J by 0 bases, with 11 bases between. CDR3 nucleotide sequence: TGTGCCAGCAGCTTGACGGGGGAAAGCTCCTACGAGCAGTACTTC. As protein: CASSLTGESSYEQYF. Complete variable domain (other parts from reference TRBV5-6 and TRBJ2-7): DAGVTQSPTHLIKTRGQQVTLRCSPKSGHDTVSWYQQALGQGPQFIFQYYEEEERQRGNFPDRFSGHQFPNYSSELNVNALLLGDSALYLCASSLTGESSYEQYFGPGTRLTVT.

The rearrangement uses TRBV7-6 and TRBJ1-2, with 7 nucleotides matching TRBD1. The V gene's germline CDR1 is SGHVS and CDR2 FNYEAQ. J lost 4 bases, V lost 2 bases, and 4 bases had no gene match. The CDR3 loop spans 14 amino acids. The CDR3 bases are TGTGCCAGCAGCTTACCCGGGACAGCCTATGGCTACACCTTC. It yields the protein CASSLPGTAYGYTF.

This clonotype was seen many times. The V gene is TRBV12-3 or TRBV12-4, the J gene TRBJ2-1; the match to TRBD2 covers 13 bases. The junction had 5 bases not matched to a gene; V was cut back by 2 bases and J by 7 bases. The CDR3 is 16 residues long. CDR3: CASSLTGLAGDNEQFF. CDR3 bases: TGTGCCAGCAGTTTAACTGGACTAGCGGGAGATAATGAGCAGTTCTTC.

This clonotype was seen many times. This sequence joins TRBV4-3 and TRBJ2-7; 9 nucleotides align to TRBD2. The length of the CDR3 is 15 residues. Trimming took 1 base from V and 3 from J; bases not matched to a gene: 4. The germline V gene encodes CDR1 LGHNA and CDR2 YSLEER. The CDR3 is CASSQGLAAYYEQYF. Written as DNA, the CDR3 is TGCGCCAGCAGCCAAGGACTAGCGGCCTACTACGAGCAGTACTTC.

The rearrangement uses TRBV5-1 and TRBJ2-7; tentative D call: TRBD1 (7 bases). The CDR3 contains 13 residues. The germline V gene has CDR1 SGHRS and CDR2 YFSETQ. V lost 5 bases, J lost 5 bases, and 14 bases lay in between. The CDR3 DNA is TGCGCCAGCAGTCGGAGGGGGCAGGACGAGCAGTACTTC. This translates into CASSRRGQDEQYF.

This clonotype showed up many times. The CDR3 nucleotides are TGTGCCAGCAGTGGGACAGGGCCGTATGGCTACACCTTC. This encodes CASSGTGPYGYTF. V is TRBV12-3 or TRBV12-4 and J is TRBJ1-2; TRBD1 matches 9 bases. V gave up 5 bases and J gave up 5 bases; unmatched junction bases: 3. This CDR3 is built from 13 residues.

This clonotype was recorded at least ten times. CDR3 in amino acids: CASSGTGGQETQYF. In DNA form, the CDR3 reads TGTGCCAGCAGCGGAACAGGGGGGCAAGAGACCCAGTACTTC. V and J are TRBV13 and TRBJ2-5, with 8 bases matching TRBD1. V shed 5 bases, J shed 2 bases, and the junction held 4 bases outside the gene matches. The CDR3 consists of 14 residues. Per germline, CDR1 PRHDT and CDR2 FYEKMQ (reference sequence).

This clonotype was picked up many times. The chain couples TRBV29-1 to TRBJ2-3, with D tentatively TRBD2 (6 bases). Trimming removed 7 bases from V and 0 bases from J, with 11 bases in between. CDR1 and CDR2 from the germline V gene are SQVTM and ANQGSEA. This CDR3 comprises 13 residues. The CDR3 here is CSGRTSSTDTQYF. The CDR3 DNA sequence: TGCAGCGGGAGAACTAGCAGCACAGATACGCAGTATTTT.

This clonotype came up many times. J is TRBJ1-2 and V is TRBV12-3 or TRBV12-4; no clear D gene. This CDR3 has 12 residues. The germline V and J ends were trimmed by 7 bases and 5 bases, with 11 bases remaining between them. In DNA, the CDR3 is TGTGCCAGCACATTAGGAGGGTATGGCTACACCTTC. Encoded protein: CASTLGGYGYTF.

This clonotype was recorded at least ten times. The chain uses TRBV7-2 and TRBJ2-5; 7 bases match TRBD1. Germline CDR1 and CDR2: SGHTA and FQGNSA. V was pared by 5 bases and J by 2 bases, with 5 bases of the junction left unmatched. This CDR3 is 14 amino acids long. The CDR3 DNA reads as TGTGCCAGCAGCCGCGACAGGGAGCAAGAGACCCAGTACTTC. It encodes CASSRDREQETQYF.

In regard to this clonotype: This may come from a read error, since a much larger clone is one base off. The chain uses TRBV20-1 and TRBJ2-2, with a weak D call TRBD1 (6 bases). This CDR3 region has 16 residues. CDR1 DFQATT and CDR2 SNEGSKA come from the germline V gene (reference sequence). The CDR3 is CSARDFQGMSTGDLFF. In DNA form, the CDR3 reads TGCAGTGCTAGAGATTTTCAGGGGATGAGCACCGGGGATCTGTTTTTT.

The sample holds a few counts of this clonotype. This rearrangement joins TRBV4-1 to TRBJ2-3, with 7 bases that match TRBD2. The CDR3 is 15 amino acids. V lost 1 base to trimming and J lost 5 bases; unmatched junction nucleotides: 6. Germline V gene data show CDR1 as MGHRA and CDR2 as YSYEKL. CDR3 DNA: TGCGCCAGCAGCCAAGTGGCGGGAGTTTTAGATACGCAGTATTTT. It encodes CASSQVAGVLDTQYF.

V gene TRBV11-2 combines with J gene TRBJ2-2; D unclear. Trimming removed 1 base at V and 4 bases at J, with 4 bases between. The germline CDR1 and CDR2 sequences are SGHAT and FQNNGV. The length of the CDR3 is 13 residues. The CDR3 nucleotides are TGTGCCAGCAGCTTAGGCGCCACCGGGGAGCTGTTTTTT. Its translation: CASSLGATGELFF.

This chain connects TRBV9 to TRBJ2-7; TRBD1 is a possible D gene (6 bases). From germline, CDR1 is SGDLS and CDR2 YYNGEE. The CDR3 extends over 14 amino acids. The V end was cut by 0 bases, the J end by 2 bases, with 9 bases between. CDR3 in amino acids: CASSVGDTPYEQYF. The CDR3 DNA follows: TGTGCCAGCAGCGTAGGGGACACCCCCTACGAGCAGTACTTC.

In its sample, this clonotype was seen a few times. The chain combines TRBV7-9 with TRBJ2-7; no reliable D call. The CDR3 runs to 13 residues. Germline V gene lookup returns CDR1 SEHNR and CDR2 FQNEAQ (reference sequence). V was trimmed by 5 bases and J by 6 bases, leaving 14 bases between them. The CDR3: CASSPPFIAEQYF. The CDR3, as DNA: TGTGCCAGCAGCCCGCCCTTTATCGCCGAGCAGTACTTC.

This clonotype came up a few times. The V gene is TRBV20-1, the J gene TRBJ1-2; D unclear. Trimming pared 0 bases from V and 7 bases from J, leaving 12 bases between. CDR1 and CDR2 from the germline V gene are DFQATT and SNEGSKA (reference sequence). The CDR3 has 13 amino acids. The CDR3 loop reads CSARDYRVSGYTF. Written as DNA, the CDR3 is TGCAGTGCTAGAGATTACCGGGTATCTGGCTACACCTTC.

This chain links TRBV10-3 with TRBJ2-2; D unresolved. CDR3 size: 16 residues. Germline-derived CDR1 and CDR2 are ENHRY and SYGVKD. Between the trimmed V and J ends, which lost 11 bases and 0 bases, there was a span of 19 bases. This chain's CDR3 is CAAQRGGSANTGELFF. The CDR3 region has the DNA TGTGCCGCCCAACGAGGTGGATCCGCGAACACCGGGGAGCTGTTTTTT.

The V gene is TRBV7-2, the J gene TRBJ2-1, with D perhaps being TRBD1 or TRBD2 (5 bases each). This CDR3 has 13 amino acids. V was shortened by 5 bases and J by 8 bases, with 13 bases between the two germline ends. The germline gives CDR1 SGHTA, CDR2 FQGNSA. In DNA, the CDR3 is TGTGCCAGCAGCCGGGGAACAGGTTATGAGCAGTTCTTC. This codes for CASSRGTGYEQFF.

This clonotype has only a few counts. The chain is built from TRBV7-9 and TRBJ2-2; TRBD1 aligns across 10 bases. CDR3 length: 16 amino acids. Looked up from germline, CDR1 is SEHNR and CDR2 is FQNEAQ (reference sequence). V trimming: 4 bases; J trimming: 4 bases; junction bases outside the gene matches: 6. As DNA, the CDR3 is TGTGCCAGCAGCTGGAGGGGACAGGGGACCACCGGGGAGCTGTTTTTT. Its protein product is CASSWRGQGTTGELFF.

This clonotype occurred many times. This chain joins TRBV10-1 and TRBJ2-7; 8 bases match TRBD1. CDR1 and CDR2 from the germline V gene are WNHNN and SYGVQD (reference sequence). V lost 4 bases and J lost 4; bases outside the gene matches: 6. This CDR3 is 14 amino acids long. The CDR3 DNA reads TGCGCCAGCAGTGGTCGGGACAGGCCATACGAGCAGTACTTC. This encodes CASSGRDRPYEQYF.

This clonotype was counted only a few times. The rearrangement uses TRBV6-4 and TRBJ2-3, with D perhaps matching TRBD2 (7 bases). Germline V lookup: CDR1 MRHNA, CDR2 SNTAGT. The CDR3 consists of 14 residues. Trimming stripped 4 bases from V and 3 bases from J, with 11 bases between. CDR3: CASSAGGSTDTQYF. For the CDR3, the DNA is TGTGCCAGCAGTGCGGGGGGCTCGACAGATACGCAGTATTTT.